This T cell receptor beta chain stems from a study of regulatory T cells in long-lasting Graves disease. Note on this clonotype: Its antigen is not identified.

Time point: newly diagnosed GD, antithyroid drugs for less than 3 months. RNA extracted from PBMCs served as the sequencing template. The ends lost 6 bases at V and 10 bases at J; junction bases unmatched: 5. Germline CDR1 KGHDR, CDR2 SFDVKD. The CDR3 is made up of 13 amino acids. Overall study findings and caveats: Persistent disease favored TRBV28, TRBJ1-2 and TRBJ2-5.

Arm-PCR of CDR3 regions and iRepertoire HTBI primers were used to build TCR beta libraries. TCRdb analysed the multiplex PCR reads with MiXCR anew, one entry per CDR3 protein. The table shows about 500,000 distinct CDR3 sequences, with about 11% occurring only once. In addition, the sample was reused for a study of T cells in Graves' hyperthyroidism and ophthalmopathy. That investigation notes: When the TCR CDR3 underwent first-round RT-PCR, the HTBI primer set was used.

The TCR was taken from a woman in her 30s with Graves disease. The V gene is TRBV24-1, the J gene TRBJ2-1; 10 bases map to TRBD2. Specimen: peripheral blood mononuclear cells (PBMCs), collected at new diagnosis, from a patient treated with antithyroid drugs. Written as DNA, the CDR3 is TGTGCCACCAGTACTCCGGGACTAGCGGAGCAGTTCTTC. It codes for CATSTPGLAEQFF.